This is a list of T cell receptor beta chains from one sample in a study of T cell changes during pregnancy in multiple sclerosis. TCRdb's copy holds only in-frame clones and misses some; the assay was immunoSEQ multiplex PCR. The profile shows tens of thousands of clones, approximately 92% of them singletons. The source was peripheral blood, collected in the third trimester of pregnancy. Source of these receptors: a female donor with multiple sclerosis, enrolled in a pregnancy study. The CDR3 runs from the conserved cysteine through the conserved F or W. Each record gives: V gene, D gene, J gene, clone size, CDR3 DNA, CDR3 protein. The D gene is left open where the match is weak. Where a row states a size, it is once, few, many or the class of an expanded clone; other rows omit it.

V gene: TRBV7-2
D gene: TRBD1
J gene: TRBJ1-1
clone size: few
CDR3 DNA: TGTGCCAGCAGCCCCCCCGGGACAGTGAACACTGAAGCTTTCTTT
CDR3 protein: CASSPPGTVNTEAFF

V gene: TRBV7-8
D gene: -
J gene: TRBJ1-2
clone size: -
CDR3 DNA: TGTGCCAGCAGCTTAGGAGTGGGAGACGACTATGGCTACACCTTC
CDR3 protein: CASSLGVGDDYGYTF

V gene: TRBV21-1
D gene: -
J gene: TRBJ1-1
clone size: once
CDR3 DNA: TGTGCCAGCAGCAGGACACTTGAAGCTTTCTTT
CDR3 protein: CASSRTLEAFF

V gene: TRBV7-8
D gene: TRBD1
J gene: TRBJ2-5
clone size: -
CDR3 DNA: TGTGCCAGCAGCCCCGGACAGGGATTGGGGACCCAGTACTTC
CDR3 protein: CASSPGQGLGTQYF

V gene: TRBV4-2
D gene: TRBD2
J gene: TRBJ2-3
clone size: -
CDR3 DNA: TGTGCCAGCAGCCAAGAGGTCGGGAGGGCAGATACGCAGTATTTT
CDR3 protein: CASSQEVGRADTQYF

V gene: TRBV28
D gene: -
J gene: TRBJ1-1
clone size: once
CDR3 DNA: TGTGCCAGCAGCAAAGGGGGGGCGCGGAACACTGAAGCTTTCTTT
CDR3 protein: CASSKGGARNTEAFF

V gene: TRBV4-1
D gene: TRBD1
J gene: TRBJ2-3
clone size: -
CDR3 DNA: TGCGCCAGCAGCCAAAGACAGGGACCCACAGATACGCAGTATTTT
CDR3 protein: CASSQRQGPTDTQYF

V gene: TRBV28
D gene: TRBD1
J gene: TRBJ1-1
clone size: -
CDR3 DNA: TGTGCCAGCAGTTTGGGGACAGCACCCGCAGACACTGAAGCTTTCTTT
CDR3 protein: CASSLGTAPADTEAFF

V gene: TRBV2
D gene: TRBD2
J gene: TRBJ2-3
clone size: -
CDR3 DNA: TGTGCCAGCAGTGAAAGGACTAGCGGGAGCGCAGATACGCAGTATTTT
CDR3 protein: CASSERTSGSADTQYF

V gene: TRBV5-1
D gene: -
J gene: TRBJ2-7
clone size: -
CDR3 DNA: TGCGCCAGCAGCTCGAGCGGTAGCTCCTACGAGCAGTACTTC
CDR3 protein: CASSSSGSSYEQYF

V gene: TRBV5-5
D gene: -
J gene: TRBJ1-3
clone size: -
CDR3 DNA: TGTGCCAGCAGCTTGGCCGGGAATGGAAACACCATATATTTT
CDR3 protein: CASSLAGNGNTIYF

V gene: TRBV10-3
D gene: -
J gene: TRBJ1-1
clone size: few
CDR3 DNA: TGTGCCATCAGTTTGGACAGTACGAATACTGAAGCTTTCTTT
CDR3 protein: CAISLDSTNTEAFF

V gene: TRBV4-1
D gene: -
J gene: TRBJ2-7
clone size: -
CDR3 DNA: TGCGCCAGCAGCCAAGATGGGCAGGGATTCACCTACGAGCAGTACTTC
CDR3 protein: CASSQDGQGFTYEQYF

V gene: TRBV6-4
D gene: -
J gene: TRBJ2-3
clone size: -
CDR3 DNA: TGTGCCAGCAGTGACTCCCTAGCCACAGATACGCAGTATTTT
CDR3 protein: CASSDSLATDTQYF

V gene: TRBV6-5
D gene: -
J gene: TRBJ1-1
clone size: -
CDR3 DNA: TGTGCCAGCAGTTACCACGGTGGGCCGGGGGCTGAAGCTTTCTTT
CDR3 protein: CASSYHGGPGAEAFF

V gene: TRBV18
D gene: TRBD1
J gene: TRBJ1-2
clone size: -
CDR3 DNA: TGTGCCAGCTCACCCCCCAGGGGGCATGGCTACACCTTC
CDR3 protein: CASSPPRGHGYTF

V gene: TRBV9
D gene: TRBD2
J gene: TRBJ2-1
clone size: -
CDR3 DNA: TGTGCCAGCAGCGATTCCGGAGGACTAGCGGGACGCAATGAGCAGTTCTTC
CDR3 protein: CASSDSGGLAGRNEQFF

V gene: TRBV19
D gene: -
J gene: TRBJ1-2
clone size: -
CDR3 DNA: TGTGCCAGTAGTATAGGGACATTCGCTAACTATGGCTACACCTTC
CDR3 protein: CASSIGTFANYGYTF

V gene: TRBV5-4
D gene: -
J gene: TRBJ2-5
clone size: -
CDR3 DNA: TGTGCCAGCAGCCGAACAGGGCCCCAAGAGACCCAGTACTTC
CDR3 protein: CASSRTGPQETQYF

V gene: TRBV6-5
D gene: -
J gene: TRBJ1-4
clone size: -
CDR3 DNA: TGTGCCAGCAGTTTGGTACAGGGTGGCAATGAAAAACTGTTTTTT
CDR3 protein: CASSLVQGGNEKLFF

V gene: TRBV6-1
D gene: TRBD1
J gene: TRBJ1-5
clone size: few
CDR3 DNA: TGTGCCAGCAGTGGGAGGGGACAGAATCAGCCCCAGCATTTT
CDR3 protein: CASSGRGQNQPQHF

V gene: TRBV30
D gene: TRBD1
J gene: TRBJ1-1
clone size: -
CDR3 DNA: TGTGCCTGGATGGGTGGGGGGACAGGAAATTCAGGGGAAGCTTTCTTT
CDR3 protein: CAWMGGGTGNSGEAFF

V gene: TRBV10-3
D gene: -
J gene: TRBJ1-5
clone size: -
CDR3 DNA: TGTGCCATCAGTGAGTCCTCTGAGAATCAGCCCCAGCATTTT
CDR3 protein: CAISESSENQPQHF

V gene: TRBV19
D gene: TRBD2
J gene: TRBJ2-7
clone size: -
CDR3 DNA: TGTGCCAGTAGTTCGCAAGCGGGAGGGGACGAGCAGTACTTC
CDR3 protein: CASSSQAGGDEQYF

V gene: TRBV7-9
D gene: TRBD2
J gene: TRBJ2-2
clone size: -
CDR3 DNA: TGTGCCAGCAGCTTATTGACCCCTATAGCGGGACCGGGCACCGGGGAGCTGTTTTTT
CDR3 protein: CASSLLTPIAGPGTGELFF

V gene: TRBV29-1
D gene: TRBD1
J gene: TRBJ1-2
clone size: -
CDR3 DNA: TGCAGCGTTCGGGAACAGGGGGAAGGCTACACCTTC
CDR3 protein: CSVREQGEGYTF